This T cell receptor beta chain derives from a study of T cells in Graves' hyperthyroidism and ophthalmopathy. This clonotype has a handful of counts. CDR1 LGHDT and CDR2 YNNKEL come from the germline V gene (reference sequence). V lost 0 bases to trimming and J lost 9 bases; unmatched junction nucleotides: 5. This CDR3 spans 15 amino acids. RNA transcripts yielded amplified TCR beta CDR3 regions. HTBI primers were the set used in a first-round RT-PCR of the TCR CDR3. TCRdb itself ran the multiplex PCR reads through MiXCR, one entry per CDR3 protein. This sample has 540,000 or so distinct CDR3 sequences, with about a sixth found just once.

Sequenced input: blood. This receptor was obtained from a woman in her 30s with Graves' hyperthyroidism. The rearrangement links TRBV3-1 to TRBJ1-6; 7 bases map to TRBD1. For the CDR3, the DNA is TGTGCCAGCAGCCAAGATCTAACAGGGGTTTCACCCCTCCACTTT. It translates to CASSQDLTGVSPLHF.